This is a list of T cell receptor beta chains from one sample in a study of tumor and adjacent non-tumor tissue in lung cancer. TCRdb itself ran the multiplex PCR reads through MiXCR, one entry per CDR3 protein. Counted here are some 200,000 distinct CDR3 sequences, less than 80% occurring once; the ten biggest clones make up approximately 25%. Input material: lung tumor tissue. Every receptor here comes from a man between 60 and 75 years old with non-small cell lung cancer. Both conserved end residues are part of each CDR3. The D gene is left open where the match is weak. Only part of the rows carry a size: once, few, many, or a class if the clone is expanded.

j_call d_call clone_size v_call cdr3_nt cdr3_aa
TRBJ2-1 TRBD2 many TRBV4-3 TGCGCCAGCAGCCAAGCCGCGGGGGGGCGACTCCGGAATGAGCAGTTCTTC CASSQAAGGRLRNEQFF
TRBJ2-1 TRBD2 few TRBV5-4 TGTGCCAGCAGCCCGGGGGGAGCGGGAGACAATGAGCAGTTCTTC CASSPGGAGDNEQFF
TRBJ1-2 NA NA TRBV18 TGTGCCAGCTCACCTTGGAGGGGCCATGGCTACACCTTC CASSPWRGHGYTF
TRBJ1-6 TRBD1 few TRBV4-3 TGCGCCAGCAGCCAAGATCTTGGCAGGGGGGATTCACCCCTCCACTTT CASSQDLGRGDSPLHF
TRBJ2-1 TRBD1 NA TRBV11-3 TGTGCCAGCGGAAGCCGGGACAGCCGGTACAATGAGCAATTCTTC CASGSRDSRYNEQFF
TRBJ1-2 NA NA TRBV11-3 TGTGCCGGCAGCCCCTCCTGGGGGGCGTCTTATGGCTACACCTTC CAGSPSWGASYGYTF
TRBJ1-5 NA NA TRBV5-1 TGCGCCAGCAGTCTCGGTCAGCCCCAGCATTTT CASSLGQPQHF
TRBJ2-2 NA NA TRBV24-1 TGTGCCACCAGCGAAGGAGCTCTGAACACCGGGGAGCTGTTTTTT CATSEGALNTGELFF
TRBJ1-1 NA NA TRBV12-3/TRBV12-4 TGTGCCAGCAGTTGGCAGGGCATGCGAACTGAAGCTTTCTTT CASSWQGMRTEAFF
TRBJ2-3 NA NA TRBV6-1 TGTGTCAGCAGCGAAGGACCCCAGGGGGGTGATACGCAGTATTTT CVSSEGPQGGDTQYF
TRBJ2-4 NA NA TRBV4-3 TGCGCCAGCGGCCAAGATGTATTAGCCAAAAACATTCAGTACTTC CASGQDVLAKNIQYF
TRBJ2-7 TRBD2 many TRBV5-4 TGTGCCAGCAGCCCGGAGGTAGCGGGAGAGAGGGAGCAGTACTTC CASSPEVAGEREQYF
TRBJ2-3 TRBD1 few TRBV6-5 TGTGCCAGCAGGATGACAGGGGGCGATACGCAGTATTTT CASRMTGGDTQYF
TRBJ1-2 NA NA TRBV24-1 TGTGCCACCAGTGACACCGGGGGGAGATGGGGCTACACCTTC CATSDTGGRWGYTF
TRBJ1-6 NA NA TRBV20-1 TGCAGTACTAGATTCGCAGGGCTTCTCCTCAATTCACCCCTCCACTTT CSTRFAGLLLNSPLHF
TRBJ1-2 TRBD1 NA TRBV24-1 TGTGTCACCAGCGGGACAGGGAGGTCGCGTGGCTACACCTTC CVTSGTGRSRGYTF
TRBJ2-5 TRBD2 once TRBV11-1 TGTGCCAGCAGTTTAACTGCGGGAGTTGTCGGAGAGACCCAGTACTTC CASSLTAGVVGETQYF
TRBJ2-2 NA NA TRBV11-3 TGTGCCAGCAGCTCGGGGCTTGACACCGGGGAGCTGTTTTTT CASSSGLDTGELFF
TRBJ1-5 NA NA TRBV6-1 TGTGCCAGCAGTGAAGCGCTAGGCAGGATTCACAATCAGCCCCAGCATTTT CASSEALGRIHNQPQHF
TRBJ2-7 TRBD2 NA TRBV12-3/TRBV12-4 TGTGCCAGCACCGGGACTAGCGGGAGTCGGGAGCAGTATTTC CASTGTSGSREQYF
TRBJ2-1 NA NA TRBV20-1 TGCAGTGCTAGACCTTGTGCGGGGAAGCTTAGTGAGCTGTTCTTC CSARPCAGKLSELFF
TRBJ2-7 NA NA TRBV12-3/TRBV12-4 TGTGCCAACAGCCCAGCGGGCAGGGGAGGATACGAGCAGTACTTC CANSPAGRGGYEQYF
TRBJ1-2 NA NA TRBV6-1 TGTGCCAGCACCAGAACACCCAGGGACTACGACTACACCTTC CASTRTPRDYDYTF
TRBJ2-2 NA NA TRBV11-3 TGTGCCAGCAGCCTGGCGAACACCGGGGAGCCATTTTTT CASSLANTGEPFF
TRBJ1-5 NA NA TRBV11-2 TGTGCCAGCAGCTTCCTGGGACCGCGGTATAGCAATCAGCCCCAGCATTTT CASSFLGPRYSNQPQHF
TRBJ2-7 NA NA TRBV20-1 TGCAGTGCTCCCGGGACCCAGAGCTCCTACGAGCAGTACTTC CSAPGTQSSYEQYF
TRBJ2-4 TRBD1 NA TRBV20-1 TGCAGTGCTAGGGATGACAGGGCCAATAACATTCAGTACTTC CSARDDRANNIQYF
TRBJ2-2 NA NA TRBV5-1 TGCGCCAGCAGCTTACCGGGAGCGAACACCGGGGAGCTGTTTTTT CASSLPGANTGELFF
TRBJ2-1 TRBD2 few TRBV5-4 TGTGCCAGCAGCCTTGACGCGGGAGGTGTCAATGAGCAGTTCTTC CASSLDAGGVNEQFF
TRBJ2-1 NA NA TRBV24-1 TGTGCCACCAGCCCGCAAGGTAGCTCCTACAATGAGTTGTTCTTC CATSPQGSSYNELFF
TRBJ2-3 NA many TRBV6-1 TGTGCCAGCAGTCTTGGGGGTTATAGCACAGATACGCAGTATTTT CASSLGGYSTDTQYF
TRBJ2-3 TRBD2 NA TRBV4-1 TGCGCCAGCATCCCCGAAGCGGGGAGGTTGACAGATACGCAGTATTTT CASIPEAGRLTDTQYF
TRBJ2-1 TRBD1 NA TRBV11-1 TGTGCCAGCAGCTTAGCTTGGGGCAGGGGGCTTAGTCGAAGCTACAATGAGCAGTTCTTC CASSLAWGRGLSRSYNEQFF
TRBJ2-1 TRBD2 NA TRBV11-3 TGTACCAGCAGCACGGGGCTAGCGGGAGAGGATGAGCAGTTCTTC CTSSTGLAGEDEQFF
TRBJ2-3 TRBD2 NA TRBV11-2 TGTGCCAGCAGCTTTCTAGCGGGGGGGCGCACAGATAAGCAGTATTTT CASSFLAGGRTDKQYF
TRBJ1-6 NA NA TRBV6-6 TGTGCCAGCGGTTTGGCGTGGGGCTCAGTAGATTCACCCCTCCACTTT CASGLAWGSVDSPLHF
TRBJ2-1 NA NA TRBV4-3 TGCGCCAGCAGCCAAGATAACAGGGCTAGCTCCTACAATGAGCAGTTCTTC CASSQDNRASSYNEQFF
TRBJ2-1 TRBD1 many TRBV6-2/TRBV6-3 TGTGCCAGCAGTTACCCGAGACAGGGGACGTTGCATGAGCAGTTCTTC CASSYPRQGTLHEQFF
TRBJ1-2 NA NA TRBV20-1 TGCATTGGGGGGAGCAACTATGGCTACACCTTC CIGGSNYGYTF
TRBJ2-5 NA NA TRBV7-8 TGTGCCAGCAGCTACCCGGACTCCGAAGAGACCCAGTACTTC CASSYPDSEETQYF
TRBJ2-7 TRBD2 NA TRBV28 TGTGCCAGCAGAGAACCGGGACTAGCGGGAGGAGGTGAGCAGTACTTC CASREPGLAGGGEQYF
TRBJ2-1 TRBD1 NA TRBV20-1 TGCAGTGCTAGAGATCCCCGGGCAGGGGGCAATGGGCAGCTCTTC CSARDPRAGGNGQLF
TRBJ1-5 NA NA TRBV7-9 TGTGCCGGCAGCGTTGGCGACCGACCCCAGCATTTT CAGSVGDRPQHF
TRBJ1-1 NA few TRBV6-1 TGTGCCAGCAGGGAACAGTCGAACACTGAAGCTTTCTTT CASREQSNTEAFF
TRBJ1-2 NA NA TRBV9 TGTGCCAGCAGCGTAGCGGGGGGCTCGTACTACGGCTACACCTTC CASSVAGGSYYGYTF
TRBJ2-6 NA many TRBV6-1 TGTGCCAGCAGTAGCCTGACGGCCGGCTCTGGGGCCAACGTCCTGACTTTC CASSSLTAGSGANVLTF
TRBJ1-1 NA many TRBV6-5 TGTGCCAGCAGCCCCCTAGCAGGGAGGACTGAAGCTTTCTTT CASSPLAGRTEAFF
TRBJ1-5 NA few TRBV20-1 TGCAGTGCTAGAGATCCGGCGGGGGCGAGCAATCAGCCCCAGCATTTT CSARDPAGASNQPQHF